This entry is about one T cell receptor beta chain. Its specificity is unknown. The germline gene is not matched at one end of the junction; a read error may be the cause. The V gene's germline CDR1 is SEHNR and CDR2 FQNEAQ (reference sequence). CDR3 size: 14 residues. Sample-barcoded 5' priming and a J-beta primer mix drove a second PCR of about 7 to 11 cycles. Unique molecular identifiers of 12 random nucleotides labeled each cDNA. Each CDR3 protein is one row after TCRdb ran MiXCR on the 5' RACE reads. The sample contains approximately 1.5 million distinct CDR3 sequences, roughly 30% of which appear only once. The record originates from a study of blood T cells in healthy people across ages. General study findings and limits: The unknown donor CMV status may have confounded expanded clonotype changes.

Sequenced: blood. The chain uses TRBV7-9 and TRBJ2-7; 8 bases map to TRBD1. The clonotype comes from a woman under 40 in good health. The chain's CDR3 is CDSSSGTGDYEQYF. CDR3 in DNA: TGTGACAGCAGCTCCGGGACAGGAGACTACGAGCAGTACTTC.